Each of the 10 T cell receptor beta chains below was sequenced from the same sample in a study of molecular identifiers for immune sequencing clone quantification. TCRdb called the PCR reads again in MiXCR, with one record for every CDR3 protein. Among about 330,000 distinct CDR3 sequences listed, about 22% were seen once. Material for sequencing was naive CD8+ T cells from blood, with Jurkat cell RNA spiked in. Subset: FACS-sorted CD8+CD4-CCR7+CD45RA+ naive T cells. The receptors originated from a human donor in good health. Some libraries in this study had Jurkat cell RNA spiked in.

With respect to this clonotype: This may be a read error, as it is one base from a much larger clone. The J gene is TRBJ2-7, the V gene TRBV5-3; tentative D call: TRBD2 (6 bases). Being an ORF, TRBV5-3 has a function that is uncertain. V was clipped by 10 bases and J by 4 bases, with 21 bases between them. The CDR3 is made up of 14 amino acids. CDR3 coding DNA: TGTGCCTGCAGCTTGTCCGGGAGCGAATACGAGCAGTACTTC. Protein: CACSLSGSEYEQYF.

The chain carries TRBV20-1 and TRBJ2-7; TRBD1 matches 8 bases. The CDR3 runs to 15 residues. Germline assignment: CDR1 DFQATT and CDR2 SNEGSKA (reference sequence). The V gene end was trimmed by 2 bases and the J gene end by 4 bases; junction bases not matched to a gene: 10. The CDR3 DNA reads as TGCAGTGCTAGACTGCAGGGGGCAAGTCTTTACGAGCAGTACTTC. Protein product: CSARLQGASLYEQYF.

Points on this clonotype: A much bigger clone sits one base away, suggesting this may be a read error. The chain's CDR3 is CASSRNAWEANTGELFF. CDR3 nucleotides: TGTGCCAGCAGCCGAAACGCGTGGGAGGCAAACACCGGGGAGCTGTTTTTT. The chain combines TRBV9 with TRBJ2-2, with D perhaps matching TRBD2 (6 bases). Trimming took off 4 bases at V and 2 bases at J, with 18 bases between the two ends. The CDR3 runs 17 residues. CDR1 and CDR2 (germline): SGDLS, YYNGEE.

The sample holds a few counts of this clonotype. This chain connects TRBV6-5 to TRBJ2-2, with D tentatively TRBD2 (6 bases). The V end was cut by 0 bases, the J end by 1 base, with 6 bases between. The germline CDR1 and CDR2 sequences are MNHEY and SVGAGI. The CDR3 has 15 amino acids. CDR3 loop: CASSYSGGNTGELFF. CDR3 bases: TGTGCCAGCAGTTACTCGGGAGGGAACACCGGGGAGCTGTTTTTT.

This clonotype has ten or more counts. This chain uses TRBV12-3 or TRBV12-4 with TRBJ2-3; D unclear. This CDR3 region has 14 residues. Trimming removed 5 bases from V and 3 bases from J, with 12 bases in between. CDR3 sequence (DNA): TGTGCCAGCAGTCCGAGGTGGGCTACAGATACGCAGTATTTT. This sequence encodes CASSPRWATDTQYF.

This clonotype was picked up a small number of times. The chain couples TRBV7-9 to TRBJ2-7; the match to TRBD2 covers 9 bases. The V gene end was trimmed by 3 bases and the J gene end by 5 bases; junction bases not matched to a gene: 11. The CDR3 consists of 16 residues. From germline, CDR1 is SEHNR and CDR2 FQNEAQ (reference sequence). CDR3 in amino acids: CASSFKVRGGVHEQYF. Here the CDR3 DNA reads TGTGCCAGCAGCTTTAAAGTGCGGGGGGGAGTCCACGAGCAGTACTTC.

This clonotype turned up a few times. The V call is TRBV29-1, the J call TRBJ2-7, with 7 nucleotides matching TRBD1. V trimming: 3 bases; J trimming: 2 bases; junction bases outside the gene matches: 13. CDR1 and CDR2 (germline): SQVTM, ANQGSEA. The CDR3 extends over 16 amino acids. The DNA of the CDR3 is TGCAGCGTTGAGGTGCGGACAGGAGACTCACCCTACGAGCAGTACTTC. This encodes CSVEVRTGDSPYEQYF.

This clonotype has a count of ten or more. The CDR3 sequence: CASRQPPSYEQYF. The CDR3 bases are TGTGCCAGCAGACAACCGCCCTCCTACGAGCAGTACTTC. The rearrangement links TRBV7-2 to TRBJ2-7; D is undetermined. The CDR3 is made up of 13 amino acids. CDR1 and CDR2 from the germline V gene are SGHTA and FQGNSA. V dropped 6 bases and J dropped 0 bases, with 9 bases sitting between them. The variable domain in full, completed from reference TRBV7-2 and TRBJ2-7, reads GAGVSQSPSNKVTEKGKDVELRCDPISGHTALYWYRQSLGQGLEFLIYFQGNSAPDKSGLPSDRFSAERTGGSVSTLTIQRTQQEDSAVYLCASRQPPSYEQYFGPGTRLTVT.

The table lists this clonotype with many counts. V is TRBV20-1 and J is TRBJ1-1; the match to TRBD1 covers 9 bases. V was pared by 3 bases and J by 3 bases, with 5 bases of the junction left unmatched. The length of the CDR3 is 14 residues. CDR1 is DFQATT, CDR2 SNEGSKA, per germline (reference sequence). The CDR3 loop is CSARWDREDTEAFF. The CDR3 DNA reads TGCAGTGCTAGGTGGGACAGGGAAGACACTGAAGCTTTCTTT.

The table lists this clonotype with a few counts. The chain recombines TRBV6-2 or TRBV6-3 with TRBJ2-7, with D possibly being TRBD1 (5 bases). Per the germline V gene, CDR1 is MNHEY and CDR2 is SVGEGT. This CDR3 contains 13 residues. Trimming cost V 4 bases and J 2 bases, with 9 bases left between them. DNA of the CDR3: TGTGCCAGCAGTTGGGGCGAGACCTACGAGCAGTACTTC. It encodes CASSWGETYEQYF.